This TCR beta chain was documented in a study of blood T cell repertoires in COVID-19. Study at large: The United States, Italy and Spain supplied acute and convalescent COVID-19 samples. Sample material is recorded as cDNA or gDNA derived from T cells, B-cell-depleted T cells, or PBMCs.

Germline V lookup: CDR1 SGHDN, CDR2 FVKESK. The V gene lost 4 bases and the J gene lost 6 bases, with 18 bases spanning the gap. The CDR3 is 15 amino acids. In the original processing: Quantification of nucleated cells was approximated via reference gene primer amplification. Clones were read by immunoSEQ multiplex PCR, and TCRdb kept only the in-frame ones, dropping some. V, J and clone size are taken as reported in that table, and D and trimming were inferred from the DNA itself. The sample includes about 160,000 clones, around 84% of them seen just once. This chain connects TRBV14 to TRBJ1-1; possible D gene TRBD1, 6 bases. The sequenced sample consisted of peripheral blood. The receptor was isolated from a man aged 35 to 55 with acute or convalescent COVID-19. Here the CDR3 DNA reads TGTGCCAGCAGCCCCACCACAGGGAAGTCGTCTGAAGCTTTCTTT. This sequence encodes CASSPTTGKSSEAFF.